This is a list of T cell receptor beta chains from one sample in a study of cytomegalovirus exposure and HLA in healthy donors. The table came from immunoSEQ multiplex PCR; TCRdb's copy has only in-frame clones and leaves some out. The listing records about 55,000 clones. The source material was PBMCs. These receptors were taken from a man aged 50 to 59 in good health and CMV-seropositive. The CDR3 runs from the conserved cysteine through the conserved F or W. A D gene is named only where the DNA matches it firmly.

d_gene	v_gene	j_gene	CDR3nt	CDR3aa
TRBD1	TRBV7-9	TRBJ1-4	TGTGCCAGCAGCTGGGCACAGGGGAGAGGTGAAAAACTGTTTTTT	CASSWAQGRGEKLFF
TRBD2	TRBV27	TRBJ2-1	TGTGCCAGCAGTTTATCGATTAATAGCGGGACGCAGAATGAGCAGTTCTTC	CASSLSINSGTQNEQFF
.	TRBV19	TRBJ2-7	TGTGCCAGTAGTATGATTAGCGGCTACGAGCAGTACTTC	CASSMISGYEQYF
.	TRBV11-2	TRBJ1-5	TGTGCCAGCAGCTTAGAAGCATGGGGGCAGGGGTGCAATCAGCCCCAGCATTTT	CASSLEAWGQGCNQPQHF
.	TRBV6-1	TRBJ2-7	TGTGCCAGCAGTACAGGGAGCTCCTACGAGCAGTACTTC	CASSTGSSYEQYF
.	TRBV5-1	TRBJ1-3	TGCGCCAGCAGCTTGGTGGGCAGACTAGGAGGAAACACCATATATTTT	CASSLVGRLGGNTIYF
TRBD1	TRBV9	TRBJ1-2	TGTGCCAGCAGCGCCCTGCCGACAGGGGGCATAAATGGCTACACCTTC	CASSALPTGGINGYTF
.	TRBV6-4	TRBJ2-1	TGTGCCAGCAGTGACGCGGCCGTTCAGTTCTTC	CASSDAAVQFF
TRBD1	TRBV5-1	TRBJ2-7	TGCGCCAGCAGGGGGACAGGGGGTTCGTTGGAGCAGTACTTC	CASRGTGGSLEQYF
.	TRBV7-2	TRBJ2-7	TGTGCCAGCAGACAGACCTACGAGCAGTACTTC	CASRQTYEQYF
TRBD1	TRBV5-8	TRBJ1-5	TGTGCCAGCAGCTTGATCGGGACAGGCAGCAATCAGCCCCAGCATTTT	CASSLIGTGSNQPQHF
TRBD2	TRBV5-6	TRBJ2-3	TGTGCCAGCAGCCTTTCGGGGGAGGGCCCCCCAGATACGCAGTATTTT	CASSLSGEGPPDTQYF
.	TRBV10-3	TRBJ2-3	TGTGCCATCAGAACCACAGGAGGGCGGACAGATACGCAGTATTTT	CAIRTTGGRTDTQYF
.	TRBV19	TRBJ1-2	TGTGCCAGTAGGCCGAAGGAAGGGGGTAGTAATGGCTACACCTTC	CASRPKEGGSNGYTF
.	TRBV5-1	TRBJ2-7	TGCGCCAGCAGCCCGGGACGGGAGTACGAGCAGTACTTC	CASSPGREYEQYF
.	TRBV9	TRBJ2-1	TGTGCCAGCAGCCGGGGGATCCCTAATGAGCAGTTCTTC	CASSRGIPNEQFF
.	TRBV2	TRBJ2-7	TGTGCCAGCAGTGAGATCTATGCGGAGTACTTC	CASSEIYAEYF
.	TRBV19	TRBJ2-5	TGTGCCAGTAGTATCGGGGGTTTTCAAGAGACCCAGTACTTC	CASSIGGFQETQYF
TRBD1	TRBV13	TRBJ2-5	TGTGCCAGCAGCTTAGGCAGGGGGCGCGCGGAGACCCAGTACTTC	CASSLGRGRAETQYF
TRBD2	TRBV27	TRBJ2-1	TGTGCCAGCAGCCCCACTAGCGGGAGTCTCTACAATGAGCAGTTCTTC	CASSPTSGSLYNEQFF
.	TRBV18	TRBJ2-1	TGTGCCAGCTCACCAGCCAGGGATGAGCAGTTCTTC	CASSPARDEQFF
.	TRBV19	TRBJ1-5	TGTGCCAGTAGTATAGACGGGGTTGGCAATCAGCCCCAGCATTTT	CASSIDGVGNQPQHF
.	TRBV9	TRBJ1-1	TGTGCCAGCAGCGCTAGTGGGAACACTGAAGCTTTCTTT	CASSASGNTEAFF
TRBD1	TRBV9	TRBJ1-5	TGTGCCAGCAGCCGAGGACAGGGCAATCAGCCCCAGCATTTT	CASSRGQGNQPQHF